Presented here are 13 T cell receptor beta chains from one specimen sequenced in a study of T cell responses to AZD1222 COVID-19 vaccine. Measured with immunoSEQ multiplex PCR; TCRdb has only the in-frame clones, and not every one. The sample has more than 120,000 clones, about 92% seen once. The sequencing used peripheral blood, collected 28 days after the second AZD1222 dose. These receptors were collected from an adult who received the AZD1222 COVID-19 vaccine.

This chain links TRBV20-1 with TRBJ2-7; no clear D gene. Deletions cut 3 bases from V and 4 bases from J, with 13 bases between. There are 13 residues in the CDR3. The germline V gene encodes CDR1 DFQATT and CDR2 SNEGSKA (reference sequence). The CDR3 DNA follows: TGCAGTGCTAGTGCGTGGTCGGGTTACGAGCAGTACTTC. It encodes CSASAWSGYEQYF.

In the case of this clone: Other DNA sequences in the same sample also yield this CDR3. The V call is TRBV19, the J call TRBJ1-6, with D possibly being TRBD1 (6 bases). The CDR3 is 13 residues long. CDR1 LNHDA and CDR2 SQIVND come from the germline V gene (reference sequence). V was clipped by 5 bases and J by 10 bases, with 12 bases between them. The CDR3 protein is CASSLQGGSPLHF. The DNA of the CDR3 is TGTGCCAGTAGTCTACAGGGAGGCTCACCCCTCCACTTT.

The V and J genes are TRBV27 and TRBJ2-3; D may be TRBD2 (6 bases). This CDR3 contains 16 residues. V was trimmed by 2 bases and J by 2 bases, leaving 14 bases between them. Germline values: CDR1 MNHEY, CDR2 SMNVEV (reference sequence). The CDR3 loop is CASSLKTRMNTDTQYF. DNA of the CDR3: TGTGCCAGCAGTTTAAAGACTAGGATGAACACAGATACGCAGTATTTT.

This clone was detected only once. V gene TRBV5-1 combines with J gene TRBJ1-3, with D unresolved. CDR1 and CDR2 (germline): SGHRS, YFSETQ. The CDR3 has 15 residues. V was trimmed by 0 bases and J by 2 bases, leaving 9 bases between them. The chain's CDR3 is CASSLDSGAGNTIYF. CDR3 coding DNA: TGCGCCAGCAGCTTGGATTCTGGGGCTGGAAACACCATATATTTT.

The chain combines TRBV15 with TRBJ1-1, with D perhaps TRBD1 (6 bases). The V gene lost 5 bases and the J gene lost 5 bases, with 15 bases spanning the gap. Germline V gene sequence: CDR1 LNHNV, CDR2 YYDKDF (reference sequence). This CDR3 has 14 residues. The CDR3: CATSGWGAMTEAFF. The DNA for the CDR3 is TGTGCCACCAGCGGGTGGGGGGCAATGACTGAAGCTTTCTTT.

The CDR3 DNA sequence: TGTGCCAGCAGCCCCGGGACAGTCTACGAGCAGTACTTC. Translating it yields CASSPGTVYEQYF. The chain combines TRBV7-9 with TRBJ2-7; 7 positions agree with TRBD1. With V trimmed by 5 bases and J by 3 bases, 4 bases remained unmatched. CDR3 length: 13 residues. Germline CDR1 SEHNR, CDR2 FQNEAQ (reference sequence).

The J gene is TRBJ2-1, the V gene TRBV18; D is uncertain. The CDR3 contains 16 residues. Per germline, CDR1 KGHSH and CDR2 LQKENI. Trimming removed 1 base at V and 0 bases at J, with 10 bases between. In DNA, the CDR3 is TGTGCCAGCTCACCACAAGCTCGAAGCTCCTACAATGAGCAGTTCTTC. It yields the protein CASSPQARSSYNEQFF.

The chain combines TRBV6-2 or TRBV6-3 with TRBJ1-5, with D perhaps TRBD1 (5 bases). V shed 4 bases and J shed 2 bases, with 12 bases lying between them. Germline lookup yields CDR1 MNHEY and CDR2 SVGEGT. The CDR3 is 15 amino acids. The CDR3 reads CASSSRRVGNQPQHF. The DNA of the CDR3 is TGTGCCAGCAGTTCACGCAGGGTGGGCAATCAGCCCCAGCATTTT.

The rearrangement uses TRBV5-1 and TRBJ2-2, with D possibly TRBD2 on 5 matching bases. Germline CDR1 reads SGHRS; CDR2 reads YFSETQ. This CDR3 has 14 residues. Trimming removed 2 bases from V and 6 bases from J, with 11 bases in between. This chain's CDR3 is CASSFPTSSGELFF. In DNA form, the CDR3 reads TGCGCCAGCAGCTTTCCAACTAGTTCCGGGGAGCTGTTTTTT. Based on the CDR3 plus reference TRBV5-1 and TRBJ2-2, the full variable domain is KAGVTQTPRYLIKTRGQQVTLSCSPISGHRSVSWYQQTPGQGLQFLFEYFSETQRNKGNFPGRFSGRQFSNSRSEMNVSTLELGDSALYLCASSFPTSSGELFFGEGSRLTVL.

The chain uses TRBV2 and TRBJ2-2; 11 bases line up with TRBD2. Per germline, CDR1 SNHLY and CDR2 FYNNEI. The CDR3 has 16 residues. The J segment lost 7 bases and the V segment lost 4 bases, leaving 8 bases of the junction unmatched. The DNA of the CDR3 is TGTGCCAGCAGTGTACGACTAGCGGGACAGAACGGGGAGCTGTTTTTT. This translates into CASSVRLAGQNGELFF.

This chain links TRBV5-5 with TRBJ2-2; weak D call: TRBD2 (5 bases). The germline CDR1 and CDR2 sequences are SGHKS and YYEKEE (reference sequence). The CDR3 loop spans 16 amino acids. V was clipped by 3 bases and J by 1 base, with 13 bases between them. DNA of the CDR3: TGTGCCAGCAGCTGGTGGGCTAGCCAGAACACCGGGGAGCTGTTTTTT. Protein product: CASSWWASQNTGELFF.

The rearrangement uses TRBV28 and TRBJ1-3; no clear D. Trimming took 3 bases from V and 0 from J, leaving 9 bases between them. The CDR3 sequence is 15 residues long. Germline lookup yields CDR1 MDHEN and CDR2 SYDVKM. CDR3 bases: TGTGCCAGCAGTTTCCACCCAGACTCTGGAAACACCATATATTTT. Its translation: CASSFHPDSGNTIYF.

The chain employs TRBV2 and TRBJ1-4, with D unclear. Germline CDR1 reads SNHLY; CDR2 reads FYNNEI. Trimming pared 6 bases from V and 9 bases from J, leaving 8 bases between. The CDR3 is 11 residues long. CDR3 coding DNA: TGTGCCAGCAGGCTAGGGAAAAAACTGTTTTTT. Translated: CASRLGKKLFF.